The 18 T cell receptor beta chains below all came from one sample that was sequenced in a study of blood T cell repertoires in COVID-19. Using immunoSEQ multiplex PCR, the repertoire was profiled, and TCRdb retains in-frame clones only, with some absent. The sample carries 55,000 to 70,000 clones, roughly 90% recorded once. What was sequenced was peripheral blood. The receptor set was obtained from a man aged 40-49 years with COVID-19, enrolled during active disease.

The sample holds one count of this clone. The genes are TRBV19 and TRBJ1-4; TRBD1 might be the D (6 bases). Looked up from germline, CDR1 is LNHDA and CDR2 is SQIVND (reference sequence). The V end was cut by 5 bases, the J end by 7 bases, with 20 bases between. This CDR3 is built from 16 residues. The chain's CDR3 is CASSFRDTTPSEKLFF. The CDR3 DNA follows: TGTGCCAGTAGTTTCCGGGACACCACCCCGTCTGAAAAACTGTTTTTT.

The rearrangement joins TRBV5-1 to TRBJ1-4; unclear D gene. The CDR3 sequence is 15 residues long. The ends were cut back, 4 bases at V and 5 bases at J, with 15 bases in the middle. CDR1 is SGHRS and CDR2 is YFSETQ in the germline V gene. In DNA, the CDR3 is TGCGCCAGCAGCCAAGAGACATTCGTCAATGAAAAACTGTTTTTT. It specifies CASSQETFVNEKLFF.

CDR3 coding DNA: TGTGCCAGTCGCTCTCTCTCAGGGACTGGGGCCAACGTCCTGACTTTC. Translated: CASRSLSGTGANVLTF. The V call is TRBV19, the J call TRBJ2-6; D is perhaps TRBD1 (5 bases). This CDR3 spans 16 amino acids. The germline V and J ends were trimmed by 8 bases and 2 bases, with 16 bases remaining between them. Germline V lookup: CDR1 LNHDA, CDR2 SQIVND (reference sequence).

This chain links TRBV6-5 with TRBJ2-7; D possibly corresponds to TRBD1 (5 bases). This CDR3 has 14 residues. Germline V gene sequence: CDR1 MNHEY, CDR2 SVGAGI. The germline V and J ends were trimmed by 7 bases and 0 bases, with 13 bases remaining between them. The DNA of the CDR3 is TGTGCCAGCACCGACCGACAGAACTCCTACGAGCAGTACTTC. It encodes CASTDRQNSYEQYF.

This chain links TRBV5-1 with TRBJ2-5; TRBD1 matches at 9 bases. The V gene end was trimmed by 8 bases and the J gene end by 5 bases; junction bases not matched to a gene: 7. The CDR3 is 13 amino acids. CDR1 and CDR2 from the germline V gene are SGHRS and YFSETQ. The CDR3 loop reads CASRQGEWETQYF. Written as DNA, the CDR3 is TGCGCCAGTCGACAGGGGGAGTGGGAGACCCAGTACTTC.

V gene TRBV30 combines with J gene TRBJ2-7, with D maybe TRBD1 (6 bases). The CDR3 length is 12 residues. The germline V gene has CDR1 GTSNPN and CDR2 SVGIG (reference sequence). Trimming pared 0 bases from V and 3 bases from J, leaving 6 bases between. For the CDR3, the DNA is TGTGCCTGGAGTGTACAGGGCTACGAGCAGTACTTC. It codes for CAWSVQGYEQYF. Full variable domain (remainder filled in from reference TRBV30 and TRBJ2-7): SQTIHQWPATLVQPVGSPLSLECTVEGTSNPNLYWYRQAAGRGLQLLFYSVGIGQISSEVPQNLSASRPQDRQFILSSKKLLLSDSGFYLCAWSVQGYEQYFGPGTRLTVT.

This chain links TRBV5-1 with TRBJ1-1, with 9 bases lining up with TRBD1. CDR3 length: 14 amino acids. The trim removed 3 bases at V and 5 bases at J, leaving 5 bases unmatched. Germline assignment: CDR1 SGHRS and CDR2 YFSETQ. The CDR3 protein is CASSWGQGETEAFF. The CDR3 nucleotides read TGCGCCAGCAGCTGGGGACAGGGTGAGACTGAAGCTTTCTTT.

Turning to this clone: Compared with germline, one end of the junction differs, possibly owing to a read error. The chain has TRBV2 and TRBJ1-2; D uncertain. This CDR3 has 11 residues. Germline values: CDR1 SNHLY, CDR2 FYNNEI. CDR3 nucleotide sequence: TGTGCCAGCAGTATATTAAGACATGGTTACTTC. Translating gives CASSILRHGYF.

J is TRBJ1-5 and V is TRBV19, with D perhaps matching TRBD1 (5 bases). The CDR3 runs 15 residues. Germline assignment: CDR1 LNHDA and CDR2 SQIVND (reference sequence). The germline V and J ends were trimmed by 10 bases and 2 bases, with 18 bases remaining between them. The CDR3 reads CATRAGWGGNQPQHF. In DNA form, the CDR3 reads TGTGCCACTCGGGCAGGGTGGGGTGGCAATCAGCCCCAGCATTTT.

J is TRBJ2-5 and V is TRBV5-1, with TRBD1 as a possible D gene (6 bases). V lost 0 bases, J lost 3 bases, and 9 bases lay in between. There are 14 residues in the CDR3. Per germline, CDR1 SGHRS and CDR2 YFSETQ. CDR3 region: CASSLGQGKETQYF. The CDR3, as DNA: TGCGCCAGCAGCTTGGGGCAGGGGAAAGAGACCCAGTACTTC. The variable domain in full, completed from reference TRBV5-1 and TRBJ2-5, reads KAGVTQTPRYLIKTRGQQVTLSCSPISGHRSVSWYQQTPGQGLQFLFEYFSETQRNKGNFPGRFSGRQFSNSRSEMNVSTLELGDSALYLCASSLGQGKETQYFGPGTRLLVL.

The gene calls are TRBV7-2 and TRBJ1-3; D not resolved. The CDR3 runs 15 residues. The germline CDR1 and CDR2 sequences are SGHTA and FQGNSA. With 1 base removed from V and 0 bases from J, the gap between germline ends came to 7 bases. CDR3: CASSLDNLSGNTIYF. The CDR3 DNA reads TGTGCCAGCAGCTTAGACAACCTCTCTGGAAACACCATATATTTT.

The chain joins TRBV6-5 to TRBJ2-2, with TRBD2 as a possible D gene (5 bases). Germline V gene data show CDR1 as MNHEY and CDR2 as SVGAGI. Trimming took 4 bases from V and 5 from J, leaving 14 bases between them. The CDR3 loop spans 15 amino acids. DNA for the CDR3: TGTGCCAGCAGTTTGTGGTCAGCGGAGACCGGGGAGCTGTTTTTT. Translation gives CASSLWSAETGELFF.

This rearrangement joins TRBV3-1 (or the pseudogene TRBV3-2) to TRBJ2-5, with D perhaps TRBD1 (6 bases). The CDR3 is 15 amino acids. V was clipped by 3 bases and J by 5 bases, with 16 bases between them. CDR1 is LGHDT, CDR2 YNNKEL, per germline (reference sequence). The CDR3 loop reads CASSHTTSRGETQYF. As DNA, the CDR3 is TGTGCCAGCAGCCACACCACCTCTAGGGGGGAGACCCAGTACTTC.

This chain links TRBV2 with TRBJ2-7, with TRBD2 matching over 10 bases. With V trimmed by 10 bases and J by 4 bases, 10 bases remained unmatched. Germline-derived CDR1 and CDR2 are SNHLY and FYNNEI. The CDR3 has 14 amino acids. The CDR3 DNA is TGTGCCACTCTACAGCGGGGGGGCCAATACGAGCAGTACTTC. This translates into CATLQRGGQYEQYF.

V usage is TRBV5-1 and J usage is TRBJ1-1, with 7 bases aligning to TRBD1. This CDR3 is built from 15 residues. Germline lookup yields CDR1 SGHRS and CDR2 YFSETQ. V trimming: 2 bases; J trimming: 0 bases; junction bases outside the gene matches: 4. This chain's CDR3 is CASSFLGTVNTEAFF. CDR3 in DNA: TGCGCCAGCAGCTTTCTTGGGACAGTGAACACTGAAGCTTTCTTT.

The chain couples TRBV3-1 (or the pseudogene TRBV3-2) to TRBJ2-1; 8 bases line up with TRBD2. This CDR3 is 15 amino acids long. Germline trimming cut 1 base from V and 4 bases from J; bases unmatched to any gene: 3. The germline V gene has CDR1 LGHDT and CDR2 YNNKEL (reference sequence). The CDR3 nucleotides read TGTGCCAGCAGCCAAGCGCCGGGGGGGTACAATGAGCAGTTCTTC. Protein sequence: CASSQAPGGYNEQFF.

The sample holds a few counts of this clone. The rearrangement uses TRBV11-2 and TRBJ1-3; no clear D gene. Germline loops: CDR1 SGHAT, CDR2 FQNNGV. The germline V and J ends were trimmed by 4 bases and 0 bases, with 7 bases remaining between them. The CDR3 loop spans 14 amino acids. CDR3 protein: CASSSVLSGNTIYF. DNA for the CDR3: TGTGCCAGCAGCTCGGTCCTCTCTGGAAACACCATATATTTT.

The chain recombines TRBV30 with TRBJ1-5; D is ambiguous. The CDR3 is made up of 13 amino acids. Trimming took 5 bases from V and 6 from J, leaving 14 bases between them. The germline V gene encodes CDR1 GTSNPN and CDR2 SVGIG (reference sequence). CDR3 amino acids: CAWCRGESQPQHF. In DNA form, the CDR3 reads TGTGCCTGGTGCCGGGGTGAGAGTCAGCCCCAGCATTTT. The entire variable domain, with the rest obtained from reference TRBV30 and TRBJ1-5, is as follows: SQTIHQWPATLVQPVGSPLSLECTVEGTSNPNLYWYRQAAGRGLQLLFYSVGIGQISSEVPQNLSASRPQDRQFILSSKKLLLSDSGFYLCAWCRGESQPQHFGDGTRLSIL.